This entry lists 2 T cell receptor beta chains sequenced from one sample in a study of graft-versus-host responses after intestinal transplantation. The table came from immunoSEQ multiplex PCR; TCRdb's copy has only in-frame clones and leaves some out. In the table there are under 20,000 clones, roughly 94% of which are singletons. The sequenced sample was PBMCs, obtained 23 days after intestinal transplant. These receptors were collected from a human patient who received an intestinal transplant, so some T cells may come from the graft donor.

V is TRBV6-6 and J is TRBJ2-1; 10 bases agree with TRBD1. The V and J ends lost 5 bases and 12 bases, in that order; junction bases with no gene match: 7. The CDR3 consists of 13 residues. Germline V gene sequence: CDR1 MNHNY, CDR2 SVGAGI (reference sequence). CDR3 amino acids: CASSKPGQGMQFF. DNA of the CDR3: TGTGCCAGCAGTAAACCGGGACAGGGGATGCAGTTCTTC.

The rearrangement uses TRBV19 and TRBJ2-4; D not certain. The CDR3 is made up of 14 amino acids. Looked up from germline, CDR1 is LNHDA and CDR2 is SQIVND (reference sequence). Trimming took 3 bases from V and 7 from J, leaving 13 bases between them. CDR3 protein: CASSITDGSNIQYF. Written as DNA, the CDR3 is TGTGCCAGTAGTATTACGGACGGCTCGAACATTCAGTACTTC.